This T cell receptor (beta chain) was profiled in a study of T cell responses to AZD1222 COVID-19 vaccine. Looking at the study overall: Doses given second, at about 4 or about 12 weeks, were pooled.

Profiling relied on immunoSEQ multiplex PCR, and the TCRdb table lists in-frame clones only, not all of them. The data show about 130,000 clones, with around nine tenths seen just once and about 2.7% held by the top ten. Worth noting for this clone: The antigen remains unidentified.

With V trimmed by 1 base and J by 3 bases, 2 bases remained unmatched. This CDR3 spans 15 amino acids. Germline values: CDR1 SGHVS, CDR2 FQNEAQ. Study-level results: Distributed over spike, vaccine-associated CD4 TCRs predominated at 160-218 and 743-854. Possibly, clonal diversity was underestimated; donors were largely white British and included more females.

The chain employs TRBV7-8 and TRBJ2-3, with 9 bases aligning to TRBD2. The source material was peripheral blood, sampled on day 0 of AZD1222 vaccination. The clonotype comes from an adult in good health. The CDR3 DNA is TGTGCCAGCAGCTTAGTGCTAGCGGGAACAGATACGCAGTATTTT. It encodes CASSLVLAGTDTQYF.